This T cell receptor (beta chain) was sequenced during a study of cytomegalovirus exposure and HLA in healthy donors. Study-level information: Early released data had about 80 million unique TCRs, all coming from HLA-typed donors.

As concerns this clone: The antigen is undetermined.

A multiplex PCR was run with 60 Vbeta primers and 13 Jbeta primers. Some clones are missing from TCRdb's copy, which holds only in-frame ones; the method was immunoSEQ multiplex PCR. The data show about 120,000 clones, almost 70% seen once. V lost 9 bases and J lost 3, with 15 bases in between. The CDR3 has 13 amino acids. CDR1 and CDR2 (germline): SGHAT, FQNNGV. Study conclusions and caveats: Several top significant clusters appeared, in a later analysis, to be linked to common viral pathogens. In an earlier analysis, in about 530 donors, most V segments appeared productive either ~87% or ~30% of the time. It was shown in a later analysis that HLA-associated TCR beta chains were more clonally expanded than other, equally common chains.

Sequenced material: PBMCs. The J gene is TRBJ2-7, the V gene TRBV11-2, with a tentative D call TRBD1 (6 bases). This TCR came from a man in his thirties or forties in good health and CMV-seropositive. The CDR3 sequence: CASQQGNNYEQYV. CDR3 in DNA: TGTGCCAGTCAACAGGGTAATAACTACGAGCAGTACGTC.